The 25 T cell receptor beta chains below come from one sample, sequenced in a study of blood T cell repertoires in COVID-19. Repertoires were generated with immunoSEQ multiplex PCR, while TCRdb's copy carries only in-frame clones and drops some. The table records fewer than 90,000 clones, about 91% of them present only once. The sequencing sample was made of peripheral blood. Receptor source: a woman older than 75 with active or convalescent COVID-19.

The V gene is TRBV5-6, the J gene TRBJ2-1, with D perhaps assigned TRBD1 or TRBD2 (7 bases each). The CDR3 runs to 15 residues. V was clipped by 4 bases and J by 4 bases, with 15 bases between them. Germline CDR1 reads SGHDT; CDR2 reads YYEEEE. The CDR3 nucleotides are TGTGCCAGCAGCCTGGGGGGGACAGCTTACAATGAGCAGTTCTTC. Protein: CASSLGGTAYNEQFF.

V and J are TRBV9 and TRBJ1-1; D might be TRBD1 (6 bases). Germline V gene sequence: CDR1 SGDLS, CDR2 YYNGEE. V was pared by 0 bases and J by 11 bases, with 17 bases between. The CDR3 is made up of 14 amino acids. This CDR3 reads CASSVESGQLGAFF. As DNA, the CDR3 is TGTGCCAGCAGCGTAGAAAGTGGACAGCTGGGGGCTTTCTTT.

The chain uses TRBV12-5 and TRBJ1-1; TRBD1 might be the D (5 bases). V lost 7 bases and J 2 bases, leaving 14 bases between the germline ends. This CDR3 spans 14 amino acids. Germline V lookup: CDR1 LGHNT, CDR2 FRNRAP. The CDR3 sequence: CASAATGLNTEAFF. Written as DNA, the CDR3 is TGTGCTAGTGCAGCCACAGGACTAAACACTGAAGCTTTCTTT. Looking up the rest from reference TRBV12-5 and TRBJ1-1 gives the full variable domain: DARVTQTPRHKVTEMGQEVTMRCQPILGHNTVFWYRQTMMQGLELLAYFRNRAPLDDSGMPKDRFSAEMPDATLATLKIQPSEPRDSAVYFCASAATGLNTEAFFGQGTRLTVV.

The genes are TRBV4-1 and TRBJ2-5, with a weak D call TRBD1 (6 bases). Trimming left V 3 bases short and J 1 base short, with 12 bases between. This CDR3 spans 15 amino acids. Germline V gene lookup returns CDR1 MGHRA and CDR2 YSYEKL. This CDR3 is CASSHRDISQETQYF. For the CDR3, the DNA is TGCGCCAGCAGCCACCGGGACATATCCCAAGAGACCCAGTACTTC.

The chain recombines TRBV5-1 with TRBJ2-2; 7 bases fit TRBD1. Germline CDR1 SGHRS, CDR2 YFSETQ. The CDR3 has 14 amino acids. V lost 1 base to trimming and J lost 6 bases; unmatched junction nucleotides: 3. The CDR3 coding sequence is TGCGCCAGCAGCTTGAGGCAGGGGGCCGGGGAGCTGTTTTTT. It is translated as CASSLRQGAGELFF.

This clone was seen a single time. V usage is TRBV6-5 and J usage is TRBJ2-1; TRBD2 agrees at 11 bases. Trimming cost V 4 bases and J 9 bases; bases outside gene matches: 11. CDR3 length: 16 amino acids. Germline V gene sequence: CDR1 MNHEY, CDR2 SVGAGI. This CDR3 reads CASSSQIAGGPSEQFF. The CDR3 bases are TGTGCCAGCAGTTCTCAGATAGCGGGAGGGCCGAGTGAGCAGTTCTTC.

V is TRBV29-1 and J is TRBJ1-1; 10 bases fit TRBD1. This CDR3 region has 15 residues. V lost 6 bases and J lost 0; bases outside the gene matches: 7. Looked up from germline, CDR1 is SQVTM and CDR2 is ANQGSEA. CDR3 sequence (DNA): TGCAGCGTGGGGGGGACAGGGGTTATGAACACTGAAGCTTTCTTT. Protein sequence: CSVGGTGVMNTEAFF.

The V gene is TRBV5-1, the J gene TRBJ1-1; D is perhaps TRBD1 (5 bases). This CDR3 is 15 amino acids long. CDR1 SGHRS and CDR2 YFSETQ come from the germline V gene. Trimming took off 0 bases at V and 1 base at J, with 10 bases between the two ends. CDR3 in DNA: TGCGCCAGCAGCTTGGGGTCAGGGAAGAACACTGAAGCTTTCTTT. It encodes CASSLGSGKNTEAFF.

V gene TRBV28 combines with J gene TRBJ2-5, with no clear D. CDR3 length: 10 residues. CDR1 is MDHEN, CDR2 SYDVKM, per germline. Trimming cost V 5 bases and J 4 bases, with 2 bases left between them. This chain's CDR3 is CASSRETQYF. As DNA, the CDR3 is TGTGCCAGCAGTCGAGAGACCCAGTACTTC.

This chain uses TRBV7-6 with TRBJ1-1, with TRBD1 identical over 10 bases. The ends lost 5 bases at V and 0 bases at J; junction bases unmatched: 6. The germline CDR1 and CDR2 sequences are SGHVS and FNYEAQ. This CDR3 region has 16 residues. The CDR3 region has the DNA TGTGCCAGCAGCGCCCGGACAGGGGGGATGAACACTGAAGCTTTCTTT. Amino acids: CASSARTGGMNTEAFF.

The genes are TRBV6-1 and TRBJ2-1; D is possibly TRBD1 (5 bases). Germline CDR1 reads MNHNS; CDR2 reads SASEGT. The CDR3 totals 14 residues. V lost 5 bases and J 5 bases, leaving 13 bases between the germline ends. The DNA of the CDR3 is TGTGCCAGCAGTTCAAGGGGCAGTGACAATGAGCAGTTCTTC. Residues: CASSSRGSDNEQFF.

V and J are TRBV18 and TRBJ1-2; 8 positions match TRBD1. Germline V gene data show CDR1 as KGHSH and CDR2 as LQKENI. The ends lost 4 bases at V and 3 bases at J; junction bases unmatched: 7. The CDR3 contains 15 residues. This CDR3 is CASSRGQGVDYGYTF. CDR3 nucleotide sequence: TGTGCCAGCTCACGCGGACAGGGAGTTGACTATGGCTACACCTTC.

This chain links TRBV24-1 with TRBJ1-2; D possibly corresponds to TRBD1 (5 bases). The V end was cut by 4 bases, the J end by 7 bases, with 12 bases between. The CDR3 runs to 13 residues. CDR1 and CDR2 (germline): KGHDR, SFDVKD. In nucleotides, the CDR3 is TGTGCCACCAGTGACTCAGGGTATGGTGGCTACACCTTC. It codes for CATSDSGYGGYTF.

This sequence joins TRBV10-3 and TRBJ2-3; D perhaps matches TRBD2 (5 bases). The V end lost 0 bases, the J end lost 5 bases, and 15 bases lay between the germline ends. The CDR3 totals 16 residues. Germline V gene lookup returns CDR1 ENHRY and CDR2 SYGVKD. Written as DNA, the CDR3 is TGTGCCATCAGTGAGTCGATATCTAGCCTTGGAGATACGCAGTATTTT. It yields the protein CAISESISSLGDTQYF.

This sequence joins TRBV7-9 and TRBJ2-1, with D possibly being TRBD2 (7 bases). Germline CDR1 reads SEHNR; CDR2 reads FQNEAQ (reference sequence). The CDR3 loop spans 15 amino acids. V lost 5 bases, J lost 5 bases, and 16 bases lay in between. CDR3 nucleotide sequence: TGTGCCAGCAGCCCTTTAGGGGGGGGAGACAATGAGCAGTTCTTC. Its protein product is CASSPLGGGDNEQFF.

V gene TRBV28 combines with J gene TRBJ2-5; 8 bases agree with TRBD1. The V and J ends lost 6 bases and 3 bases, in that order; junction bases with no gene match: 15. This CDR3 contains 17 residues. CDR1 and CDR2 from the germline V gene are MDHEN and SYDVKM. The CDR3, as DNA: TGTGCCAGCAGGGAAGACAGGGGAACGCGTTCAGAAGAGACCCAGTACTTC. Protein sequence: CASREDRGTRSEETQYF. The entire variable domain, with the rest obtained from reference TRBV28 and TRBJ2-5, is as follows: DVKVTQSSRYLVKRTGEKVFLECVQDMDHENMFWYRQDPGLGLRLIYFSYDVKMKEKGDIPEGYSVSREKKERFSLILESASTNQTSMYLCASREDRGTRSEETQYFGPGTRLLVL.

J is TRBJ1-5 and V is TRBV6-6; D may be TRBD1 (5 bases). This CDR3 region has 17 residues. Trimming pared 5 bases from V and 7 bases from J, leaving 24 bases between. CDR1 MNHNY and CDR2 SVGAGI come from the germline V gene (reference sequence). The CDR3 nucleotides read TGTGCCAGCAGTCCTACCCTAGGGGACTCCGGTTGGCAGCCCCAGCATTTT. It yields the protein CASSPTLGDSGWQPQHF.

This sequence joins TRBV7-9 and TRBJ2-2; D perhaps matches TRBD1 (5 bases). Germline CDR1 is SEHNR and CDR2 is FQNEAQ (reference sequence). The germline V and J ends were trimmed by 5 bases and 7 bases, with 11 bases remaining between them. The CDR3 sequence is 13 residues long. As DNA, the CDR3 is TGTGCCAGCAGCGACAGTCCAATCGGGGAGCTGTTTTTT. Its translation is CASSDSPIGELFF.

This clone showed up just once. The gene calls are TRBV5-1 and TRBJ2-7, with D unresolved. The V end was cut by 4 bases, the J end by 4 bases, with 9 bases between. This CDR3 has 12 residues. Germline V gene lookup returns CDR1 SGHRS and CDR2 YFSETQ. This CDR3 is CASSGTVYEQYF. The DNA for the CDR3 is TGCGCCAGCAGCGGAACAGTTTACGAGCAGTACTTC.

The CDR3 sequence is CASSQDRGQGVQAFF. The DNA of the CDR3 is TGTGCCAGCAGCCAAGATAGGGGACAGGGGGTCCAAGCTTTCTTT. This chain joins TRBV4-2 and TRBJ1-1, with 11 bases aligning to TRBD1. The trim removed 0 bases at V and 9 bases at J, leaving 6 bases unmatched. The germline CDR1 and CDR2 sequences are LGHNA and YNFKEQ. CDR3 size: 15 residues.

V gene TRBV7-7 combines with J gene TRBJ2-5; 11 nucleotides line up with TRBD2. The CDR3 has 13 amino acids. With 11 bases clipped from V and 4 bases from J, the junction kept 6 bases outside the gene matches. The germline CDR1 and CDR2 sequences are SSHAT and FNYEAQ (reference sequence). The CDR3: CAVAGGLLETQYF. In nucleotides, the CDR3 is TGTGCCGTAGCGGGGGGGCTTCTAGAGACCCAGTACTTC.

The rearrangement uses TRBV19 and TRBJ1-2; the D gene is possibly TRBD1 (6 bases). V gave up 10 bases and J gave up 0 bases, with 12 bases separating them. The length of the CDR3 is 13 residues. Looked up from germline, CDR1 is LNHDA and CDR2 is SQIVND (reference sequence). The CDR3 region has the DNA TGTGCCATCCGACAGGAACCTAACTATGGCTACACCTTC. It translates to CAIRQEPNYGYTF.

The chain links TRBV4-1 to TRBJ1-6, with 7 bases that match TRBD1. Germline V CDR1 and CDR2: MGHRA, YSYEKL. The CDR3 extends over 16 amino acids. The junction had 9 bases not matched to a gene; V was cut back by 0 bases and J by 10 bases. Here the CDR3 DNA reads TGCGCCAGCAGCCAAGATCTCAACAGGGGAGACTCACCCCTCCACTTT. It translates to CASSQDLNRGDSPLHF.

V usage is TRBV24-1 and J usage is TRBJ1-3; weak D call: TRBD1 (6 bases). The CDR3 is made up of 16 amino acids. Germline CDR1 KGHDR, CDR2 SFDVKD. The germline V and J ends were trimmed by 4 bases and 2 bases, with 14 bases remaining between them. In nucleotides, the CDR3 is TGTGCCACCAGTGAGCCTCAGGGGAGAGCTGGAAACACCATATATTTT. This gives the protein CATSEPQGRAGNTIYF.

The CDR3 DNA reads TGTGCCATCAGTCCCGTCAGGGGCGCGGAGGGGGCCAACGTCCTGACTTTC. Translating gives CAISPVRGAEGANVLTF. The gene calls are TRBV10-3 and TRBJ2-6, with a weak D call TRBD1 (6 bases). The CDR3 is made up of 17 amino acids. Trimming pared 5 bases from V and 4 bases from J, leaving 18 bases between. Germline-derived CDR1 and CDR2 are ENHRY and SYGVKD.